Listed below are T cell receptor beta chains from one sample, sequenced in a study of blood T cell repertoires in COVID-19. Data came from immunoSEQ multiplex PCR; TCRdb stores just in-frame clones and leaves some out. The data contain about 140,000 clones, 85% to 90% of them singletons. Sequencing input: peripheral blood. These receptors were obtained from a woman of 80 years or more with acute or convalescent COVID-19. The CDR3 runs from the conserved cysteine through the conserved F or W. D genes are given only for firm matches. Size is omitted from some rows. Given values are once, few, many or a class for expanded clones.

CDR3aa: CASSLEGEGQYF
CDR3nt: TGTGCCAGCAGCTTGGAAGGGGAGGGACAGTACTTC
d_gene: TRBD2
abundance: -
v_gene: TRBV5-8
j_gene: TRBJ2-7

CDR3aa: CAWSPDRGLRNYGYTF
CDR3nt: TGTGCCTGGAGTCCGGACAGGGGCCTTCGTAACTATGGCTACACCTTC
d_gene: TRBD1
abundance: -
v_gene: TRBV30
j_gene: TRBJ1-2

CDR3aa: CASSQWDRDTEAFF
CDR3nt: TGTGCCAGCAGCCAGTGGGACAGGGACACTGAAGCTTTCTTT
d_gene: TRBD1
abundance: -
v_gene: TRBV3-1/TRBV3-2
j_gene: TRBJ1-1

CDR3aa: CASSLLAGGPENIQYF
CDR3nt: TGTGCCAGCTCATTACTAGCGGGGGGCCCGGAAAACATTCAGTACTTC
d_gene: TRBD2
abundance: -
v_gene: TRBV18
j_gene: TRBJ2-4

CDR3aa: CASSPNGFGYTF
CDR3nt: TGTGCCAGCAGTCCAAACGGGTTTGGCTACACCTTC
d_gene: -
abundance: -
v_gene: TRBV7-9
j_gene: TRBJ1-2

CDR3aa: CASSRGGTSYGETQYF
CDR3nt: TGTGCCAGCAGCAGGGGAGGGACTAGTTACGGAGAGACCCAGTACTTC
d_gene: TRBD2
abundance: -
v_gene: TRBV5-5
j_gene: TRBJ2-5

CDR3aa: CASSPRGGQGNSPLHF
CDR3nt: TGTGCCAGCAGTCCCAGGGGGGGACAGGGAAATTCACCCCTCCACTTT
d_gene: TRBD1
abundance: -
v_gene: TRBV3-1/TRBV3-2
j_gene: TRBJ1-6

CDR3aa: CASSVTGLAGGQETQYF
CDR3nt: TGTGCCAGCAGCGTAACGGGACTAGCGGGGGGACAAGAGACCCAGTACTTC
d_gene: TRBD2
abundance: -
v_gene: TRBV9
j_gene: TRBJ2-5

CDR3aa: CAWSVGTNEKLFF
CDR3nt: TGTGCCTGGAGTGTGGGCACGAATGAAAAACTGTTTTTT
d_gene: -
abundance: once
v_gene: TRBV30
j_gene: TRBJ1-4

CDR3aa: CASNGAGGPHTGELFF
CDR3nt: TGTGCCAGCAATGGGGCGGGGGGCCCCCACACCGGGGAGCTGTTTTTT
d_gene: TRBD2
abundance: -
v_gene: TRBV2
j_gene: TRBJ2-2

CDR3aa: CSAGGGTEAFF
CDR3nt: TGCAGTGCTGGGGGGGGCACTGAAGCTTTCTTT
d_gene: -
abundance: -
v_gene: TRBV20-1
j_gene: TRBJ1-1

CDR3aa: CAWSSRPGVNSYEQYF
CDR3nt: TGTGCCTGGAGTTCAAGACCGGGGGTGAACTCCTACGAGCAGTACTTC
d_gene: -
abundance: -
v_gene: TRBV30
j_gene: TRBJ2-7

CDR3aa: CASGYLAGLQETQYF
CDR3nt: TGTGCTAGTGGTTATCTAGCGGGGCTACAAGAGACCCAGTACTTC
d_gene: TRBD2
abundance: -
v_gene: TRBV12-5
j_gene: TRBJ2-5

CDR3aa: CASSRFRDGYTF
CDR3nt: TGTGCCAGCAGCCGCTTCCGGGATGGCTACACCTTC
d_gene: -
abundance: once
v_gene: TRBV7-2
j_gene: TRBJ1-2

CDR3aa: CASSVGSGGTYEQYF
CDR3nt: TGTGCCAGCAGCGTAGGTAGCGGGGGGACCTACGAGCAGTACTTC
d_gene: TRBD2
abundance: -
v_gene: TRBV9
j_gene: TRBJ2-7

CDR3aa: CASSTNSLYNSPLHF
CDR3nt: TGCGCCAGCAGTACCAACAGCCTCTATAATTCACCCCTCCACTTT
d_gene: -
abundance: -
v_gene: TRBV5-1
j_gene: TRBJ1-6

CDR3aa: CASSQDGPSGALRAVEQYF
CDR3nt: TGTGCCAGCAGCCAAGATGGGCCTAGCGGAGCCCTACGAGCGGTCGAGCAGTACTTC
d_gene: TRBD2
abundance: once
v_gene: TRBV4-2
j_gene: TRBJ2-7

CDR3aa: CASSQDVSGGPHEQYF
CDR3nt: TGTGCCAGCAGCCAAGACGTCTCGGGGGGGCCGCACGAGCAGTACTTC
d_gene: TRBD2
abundance: -
v_gene: TRBV4-2
j_gene: TRBJ2-7

CDR3aa: CASSTTGGQETQYF
CDR3nt: TGTGCCAGCAGTACTACAGGGGGCCAAGAGACCCAGTACTTC
d_gene: TRBD1
abundance: -
v_gene: TRBV6-5
j_gene: TRBJ2-5

CDR3aa: CASSSTINQPQHF
CDR3nt: TGTGCCTCCTCATCGACTATCAATCAGCCCCAGCATTTT
d_gene: -
abundance: once
v_gene: TRBV30
j_gene: TRBJ1-5

CDR3aa: CAGRTGTKLFF
CDR3nt: TGTGCCGGAAGGACAGGGACAAAACTGTTTTTT
d_gene: TRBD1
abundance: -
v_gene: TRBV2
j_gene: TRBJ1-4

CDR3aa: CASSRGRGGATDTQYF
CDR3nt: TGTGCCAGCAGCCGCGGCCGCGGGGGCGCCACAGATACGCAGTATTTT
d_gene: -
abundance: -
v_gene: TRBV7-2
j_gene: TRBJ2-3

CDR3aa: CASSLAGANTGELFF
CDR3nt: TGTGCCAGCAGCCTAGCGGGGGCCAACACCGGGGAGCTGTTTTTT
d_gene: TRBD2
abundance: few
v_gene: TRBV3-1/TRBV3-2
j_gene: TRBJ2-2

CDR3aa: CASSPGGAVWYSEAFF
CDR3nt: TGTGCCAGCTCACCAGGTGGGGCAGTTTGGTATTCTGAAGCTTTCTTT
d_gene: -
abundance: few
v_gene: TRBV18
j_gene: TRBJ1-1

CDR3aa: CSVEEQENEKLFF
CDR3nt: TGCAGCGTTGAAGAGCAGGAAAATGAAAAACTGTTTTTT
d_gene: -
abundance: -
v_gene: TRBV29-1
j_gene: TRBJ1-4

CDR3aa: CATSAGLAGGADTQYF
CDR3nt: TGTGCCACCAGTGCGGGGCTAGCGGGGGGTGCAGATACGCAGTATTTT
d_gene: TRBD2
abundance: -
v_gene: TRBV24-1
j_gene: TRBJ2-3

CDR3aa: CASSQGGQGAVGYTF
CDR3nt: TGTGCCAGCAGCCAAGGAGGGCAGGGGGCGGTTGGCTACACCTTC
d_gene: TRBD1
abundance: -
v_gene: TRBV5-8
j_gene: TRBJ1-2

CDR3aa: CASSYGLLGQSEQYF
CDR3nt: TGTGCCAGCAGTTACGGTTTGTTGGGACAAAGCGAGCAGTACTTC
d_gene: -
abundance: -
v_gene: TRBV6-5
j_gene: TRBJ2-7

CDR3aa: CASSMGQNYGYTF
CDR3nt: TGTGCCAGTAGTATGGGACAGAACTATGGCTACACCTTC
d_gene: TRBD1
abundance: -
v_gene: TRBV19
j_gene: TRBJ1-2

CDR3aa: CASRLSGGSTYNEQFF
CDR3nt: TGCGCCAGCAGACTTAGCGGGGGGTCCACCTACAATGAGCAGTTCTTC
d_gene: TRBD2
abundance: few
v_gene: TRBV5-1
j_gene: TRBJ2-1

CDR3aa: CASGLAAFTLMNTEAFF
CDR3nt: TGTGCTAGTGGTTTGGCCGCCTTCACATTGATGAACACTGAAGCTTTCTTT
d_gene: -
abundance: -
v_gene: TRBV12-5
j_gene: TRBJ1-1

CDR3aa: CASSMGGGAYNEQFF
CDR3nt: TGTGCCAGTAGTATGGGCGGGGGGGCCTACAATGAGCAGTTCTTC
d_gene: TRBD2
abundance: -
v_gene: TRBV19
j_gene: TRBJ2-1

CDR3aa: CASSWGLAGGPGEQFF
CDR3nt: TGTGCCAGCAGTTGGGGACTAGCGGGGGGGCCGGGTGAGCAGTTCTTC
d_gene: TRBD2
abundance: -
v_gene: TRBV6-2/TRBV6-3
j_gene: TRBJ2-1

CDR3aa: CASRLQPNTEAFF
CDR3nt: TGTGCCAGCAGACTGCAACCGAACACTGAAGCTTTCTTT
d_gene: -
abundance: -
v_gene: TRBV2
j_gene: TRBJ1-1

CDR3aa: CASSPGNSYEQYF
CDR3nt: TGCGCCAGCAGCCCGGGGAATAGCTACGAGCAGTACTTC
d_gene: -
abundance: -
v_gene: TRBV5-1
j_gene: TRBJ2-7

CDR3aa: CASSFGTGSYNEQFF
CDR3nt: TGTGCCAGCAGCTTCGGGACAGGCTCCTACAATGAGCAGTTCTTC
d_gene: TRBD1
abundance: -
v_gene: TRBV5-4
j_gene: TRBJ2-1

CDR3aa: CASRNRQASYEQYF
CDR3nt: TGTGCCAGCAGGAATCGGCAGGCCTCCTACGAGCAGTACTTC
d_gene: -
abundance: once
v_gene: TRBV6-5
j_gene: TRBJ2-7

CDR3aa: CASSESGPPLGYGYTF
CDR3nt: TGTGCCAGCAGTGAAAGTGGGCCACCCCTCGGCTATGGCTACACCTTC
d_gene: -
abundance: -
v_gene: TRBV6-1
j_gene: TRBJ1-2

CDR3aa: CASSLNSGGHNEQFF
CDR3nt: TGTGCCAGCAGCTTGAATAGCGGGGGACACAATGAGCAGTTCTTC
d_gene: TRBD2
abundance: -
v_gene: TRBV5-6
j_gene: TRBJ2-1

CDR3aa: CASSRPTGTGGETQYF
CDR3nt: TGTGCCAGCAGCCGACCAACCGGGACAGGGGGGGAGACCCAGTACTTC
d_gene: TRBD1
abundance: -
v_gene: TRBV11-2
j_gene: TRBJ2-5

CDR3aa: CASSLQGQGTDTQYF
CDR3nt: TGCGCCAGCAGCTTGCAGGGACAGGGGACAGATACGCAGTATTTT
d_gene: TRBD1
abundance: -
v_gene: TRBV5-1
j_gene: TRBJ2-3

CDR3aa: CASSQETSTVERQHF
CDR3nt: TGTGCCAGCAGCCAAGAGACCTCAACGGTGGAGCGCCAGCATTTT
d_gene: -
abundance: -
v_gene: TRBV4-2
j_gene: TRBJ1-5

CDR3aa: CASSPDRARAEAFF
CDR3nt: TGCGCCAGCAGCCCCGACAGGGCCCGGGCTGAAGCTTTCTTT
d_gene: TRBD1
abundance: -
v_gene: TRBV5-1
j_gene: TRBJ1-1